The 26 T cell receptor beta chains below were found in one sample sequenced in a study of T cell changes during pregnancy in multiple sclerosis. The method was immunoSEQ multiplex PCR; TCRdb's version includes in-frame clones alone and lacks a portion of them. In the table there are fewer than 50,000 clones, 88% of which are singletons. Source: CD8+ T cells from peripheral blood mononuclear cells, taken in the third trimester of pregnancy. The receptors derive from a female donor with multiple sclerosis, enrolled in a pregnancy study.

V gene TRBV12-5 combines with J gene TRBJ1-3; 7 nucleotides line up with TRBD1. The germline gives CDR1 LGHNT, CDR2 FRNRAP. This CDR3 has 16 amino acids. The junction had 7 bases not matched to a gene; V was cut back by 3 bases and J by 2 bases. The CDR3 protein is CASGFGVTGAGNTIYF. In nucleotides, the CDR3 is TGTGCTAGTGGTTTCGGCGTCACAGGGGCTGGAAACACCATATATTTT.

The J gene is TRBJ2-3, the V gene TRBV7-9; possible D gene TRBD2, 5 bases. The CDR3 totals 15 residues. From germline, CDR1 is SEHNR and CDR2 FQNEAQ (reference sequence). The ends were cut back, 5 bases at V and 4 bases at J, with 16 bases in the middle. Here the CDR3 reads CASSPRGLRADTQYF. DNA of the CDR3: TGTGCCAGCAGCCCCCGAGGACTGAGGGCAGATACGCAGTATTTT.

The chain couples TRBV9 to TRBJ1-2, with TRBD1 matching 11 bases. This CDR3 has 15 residues. From germline, CDR1 is SGDLS and CDR2 YYNGEE. The V and J ends lost 0 bases and 7 bases, in that order; junction bases with no gene match: 5. In nucleotides, the CDR3 is TGTGCCAGCAGCGTAGTAGGACAGGGGGCGGGTGGCTACACCTTC. This codes for CASSVVGQGAGGYTF. Together with reference TRBV9 and TRBJ1-2, the CDR3 gives the full variable domain: DSGVTQTPKHLITATGQRVTLRCSPRSGDLSVYWYQQSLDQGLQFLIQYYNGEERAKGNILERFSAQQFPDLHSELNLSSLELGDSALYFCASSVVGQGAGGYTFGSGTRLTVV.

In the case of this clone: At one end the junction does not follow the germline gene, possibly because of a read error. This chain links TRBV5-4 with TRBJ2-2, with TRBD2 matching over 10 bases. CDR3 length: 16 amino acids. The germline gives CDR1 SGHNT, CDR2 YYREEE (reference sequence). The CDR3 is CASRFSLAGDTGELFF. CDR3 DNA sequence: TGTGCCAGCCGCTTCTCGCTAGCGGGGGACACCGGGGAGCTGTTTTTT.

The J gene is TRBJ1-2, the V gene TRBV5-1; D is perhaps TRBD1 (6 bases). This CDR3 comprises 15 residues. Trimming removed 3 bases from V and 0 bases from J, with 12 bases in between. Germline CDR1 is SGHRS and CDR2 is YFSETQ. The CDR3 region is CASSSLQGANYGYTF. DNA of the CDR3: TGCGCCAGCAGCTCTCTACAGGGAGCTAACTATGGCTACACCTTC.

The V and J genes are TRBV30 and TRBJ1-5; no reliable D call. From germline, CDR1 is GTSNPN and CDR2 SVGIG (reference sequence). The CDR3 consists of 14 residues. The V end lost 1 base, the J end lost 4 bases, and 11 bases lay between the germline ends. The CDR3 DNA reads as TGTGCCTGGAGTGGGAGGGCACGGAATCAGCCCCAGCATTTT. Its protein is CAWSGRARNQPQHF.

This rearrangement joins TRBV7-9 to TRBJ1-5; 7 bases are shared with TRBD1. With V trimmed by 4 bases and J by 3 bases, 6 bases remained unmatched. From germline, CDR1 is SEHNR and CDR2 FQNEAQ (reference sequence). CDR3 size: 15 residues. The CDR3 protein is CASSWGTDTNQPQHF. Here the CDR3 DNA reads TGTGCCAGCAGCTGGGGGACAGATACCAATCAGCCCCAGCATTTT.

V gene TRBV7-8 combines with J gene TRBJ2-7; no clear D. Trimming took off 4 bases at V and 5 bases at J, with 9 bases between the two ends. This CDR3 has 12 residues. CDR1 SGHVS and CDR2 FQNEAQ come from the germline V gene. The CDR3: CASSYRHDEQYF. The CDR3 DNA reads as TGTGCCAGCAGCTATCGACACGACGAGCAGTACTTC.

The chain combines TRBV5-6 with TRBJ2-7; weak D call: TRBD2 (5 bases). This CDR3 region has 12 residues. Germline CDR1 and CDR2: SGHDT and YYEEEE. V was trimmed by 4 bases and J by 5 bases, leaving 10 bases between them. The CDR3 sequence: CASSPGVNEQYF. For the CDR3, the DNA is TGTGCCAGCAGCCCCGGGGTTAACGAGCAGTACTTC.

The rearrangement joins TRBV27 to TRBJ2-3, with 13 bases matching TRBD2. The CDR3 runs 16 residues. Germline V gene lookup returns CDR1 MNHEY and CDR2 SMNVEV (reference sequence). The V and J ends lost 8 bases and 1 base, in that order; junction bases with no gene match: 6. CDR3 in DNA: TGTGCCAGCCGCCGTGGACTAGCGGGGGGCACAGATACGCAGTATTTT. The encoded protein is CASRRGLAGGTDTQYF.

The V and J genes are TRBV7-9 and TRBJ1-1, with 8 nucleotides matching TRBD1. Germline V gene data show CDR1 as SEHNR and CDR2 as FQNEAQ (reference sequence). This CDR3 is built from 12 residues. After removal of 5 bases from V and 10 bases from J, the junction contained 6 bases not matched to a gene. The DNA of the CDR3 is TGTGCCAGCAGCCCGGGGGACAGGACAGCTTTCTTT. Translated: CASSPGDRTAFF. The variable domain in full, completed from reference TRBV7-9 and TRBJ1-1, reads DTGVSQNPRHKITKRGQNVTFRCDPISEHNRLYWYRQTLGQGPEFLTYFQNEAQLEKSRLLSDRFSAERPKGSFSTLEIQRTEQGDSAMYLCASSPGDRTAFFGQGTRLTVV.

V gene TRBV4-1 combines with J gene TRBJ1-1, with a possible D match to TRBD1 (5 bases). The CDR3 covers 14 residues. In germline, CDR1 is MGHRA, CDR2 YSYEKL. V dropped 3 bases and J dropped 4 bases, with 12 bases sitting between them. The CDR3, as DNA: TGCGCCAGCAGCCAGATTGAAAGGGGCACTGAAGCTTTCTTT. Its translation is CASSQIERGTEAFF.

This sequence joins TRBV9 and TRBJ1-2, with D possibly TRBD1 on 5 matching bases. The germline CDR1 and CDR2 sequences are SGDLS and YYNGEE. CDR3 size: 15 residues. The germline V and J ends were trimmed by 2 bases and 0 bases, with 11 bases remaining between them. As DNA, the CDR3 is TGTGCCAGCAGCGTTTGGTGGGGGGCTAACTATGGCTACACCTTC. It codes for CASSVWWGANYGYTF.

The V call is TRBV9, the J call TRBJ2-7, with unresolved D. V gave up 4 bases and J gave up 0 bases, with 11 bases separating them. The CDR3 spans 14 residues. The germline CDR1 and CDR2 sequences are SGDLS and YYNGEE. The DNA for the CDR3 is TGTGCCAGCAGCCCAGTGGCGGACTCCTACGAGCAGTACTTC. Its protein product is CASSPVADSYEQYF.

The chain combines TRBV28 with TRBJ2-7, with 7 bases matching TRBD1. Germline loops: CDR1 MDHEN, CDR2 SYDVKM. This CDR3 spans 14 amino acids. Trimming took 7 bases from V and 4 from J; bases not matched to a gene: 10. The CDR3 nucleotides read TGTGCCAGCACCAGACAGGGTACCGAATACGAGCAGTACTTC. Protein: CASTRQGTEYEQYF. The full variable domain, its missing parts supplied by reference TRBV28 and TRBJ2-7, is DVKVTQSSRYLVKRTGEKVFLECVQDMDHENMFWYRQDPGLGLRLIYFSYDVKMKEKGDIPEGYSVSREKKERFSLILESASTNQTSMYLCASTRQGTEYEQYFGPGTRLTVT.

The chain links TRBV7-9 to TRBJ2-2; D is possibly TRBD1 (6 bases). Germline V CDR1 and CDR2: SEHNR, FQNEAQ (reference sequence). Trimming cost V 2 bases and J 6 bases, with 13 bases left between them. The CDR3 covers 15 residues. CDR3 amino acids: CASSLWGQPPGELFF. In nucleotides, the CDR3 is TGTGCCAGCAGCTTATGGGGACAACCCCCCGGGGAGCTGTTTTTT.

Here the CDR3 reads CASSMGVEMYIDTQYF. Here the CDR3 DNA reads TGTGCCAGTAGTATGGGAGTCGAGATGTACATAGATACGCAGTATTTT. This sequence joins TRBV19 and TRBJ2-3, with TRBD2 as a possible D gene (5 bases). The ends were cut back, 3 bases at V and 5 bases at J, with 18 bases in the middle. In germline, CDR1 is LNHDA, CDR2 SQIVND (reference sequence). There are 16 residues in the CDR3.

The chain combines TRBV7-6 with TRBJ2-1; D remains unclear. CDR1 and CDR2 from the germline V gene are SGHVS and FNYEAQ. The CDR3 contains 16 residues. The V gene lost 1 base and the J gene lost 8 bases, with 18 bases spanning the gap. CDR3 protein: CASSLGGGRPLDEQFF. The CDR3 DNA reads TGTGCCAGCAGCTTAGGAGGTGGTAGGCCCCTTGATGAGCAGTTCTTC.

The V and J genes are TRBV29-1 and TRBJ2-7; 8 bases agree with TRBD1. Germline V CDR1 and CDR2: SQVTM, ANQGSEA. Unmatched junction bases numbered 4, after V lost 7 bases and J lost 5 bases. This CDR3 spans 11 amino acids. The CDR3 DNA reads as TGCAGCGCCGGGACAGGAAACGAGCAGTACTTC. Protein sequence: CSAGTGNEQYF.

The chain employs TRBV5-1 and TRBJ2-5, with 9 bases lining up with TRBD2. The J segment lost 5 bases and the V segment lost 2 bases, leaving 4 bases of the junction unmatched. This CDR3 has 14 residues. Germline V gene lookup returns CDR1 SGHRS and CDR2 YFSETQ. The CDR3 spells CASSLSGGLETQYF. CDR3 sequence (DNA): TGCGCCAGCAGCTTAAGCGGGGGGTTGGAGACCCAGTACTTC.

This chain links TRBV10-1 with TRBJ2-3; 10 bases match TRBD2. CDR1 WNHNN and CDR2 SYGVQD come from the germline V gene (reference sequence). CDR3 length equals 16 residues. The trim removed 3 bases at V and 5 bases at J, leaving 8 bases unmatched. In nucleotides, the CDR3 is TGCGCCAGCAGTGATCCCCTAGCGGGGGTTGGAGATACGCAGTATTTT. This encodes CASSDPLAGVGDTQYF.

The gene calls are TRBV4-3 and TRBJ1-2; the D is unclear. This CDR3 is built from 16 residues. The germline V and J ends were trimmed by 1 base and 3 bases, with 15 bases remaining between them. Germline CDR1 and CDR2: LGHNA and YSLEER. The CDR3 nucleotides are TGCGCCAGCAGCCAAGTGTTGGCGGGGAAAGACTATGGCTACACCTTC. Translating it yields CASSQVLAGKDYGYTF.

The CDR3 region is CASSEDSGGPNEQFF. The DNA for the CDR3 is TGTGCCAGCAGTGAAGATAGCGGGGGGCCTAATGAGCAGTTCTTC. The chain has TRBV6-1 and TRBJ2-1; 10 positions agree with TRBD2. The CDR3 runs 15 residues. Trimming took 1 base from V and 7 from J; bases not matched to a gene: 4. CDR1 and CDR2 from the germline V gene are MNHNS and SASEGT.

This chain links TRBV28 with TRBJ1-1; unclear D gene. This CDR3 is built from 10 residues. CDR1 and CDR2 (germline): MDHEN, SYDVKM. Trimming took 4 bases from V and 7 from J, leaving 4 bases between them. CDR3 DNA sequence: TGTGCCAGCAGTTCCCGTGAAGCTTTCTTT. Protein sequence: CASSSREAFF. Combining the CDR3 with reference TRBV28 and TRBJ1-1 gives the whole variable domain DVKVTQSSRYLVKRTGEKVFLECVQDMDHENMFWYRQDPGLGLRLIYFSYDVKMKEKGDIPEGYSVSREKKERFSLILESASTNQTSMYLCASSSREAFFGQGTRLTVV.

The rearrangement links TRBV27 to TRBJ2-3; 11 bases fit TRBD2. This CDR3 comprises 14 residues. Per the germline V gene, CDR1 is MNHEY and CDR2 is SMNVEV (reference sequence). V was clipped by 5 bases and J by 10 bases; unmatched bases: 8. The CDR3: CASSVLAGAPAQYF. The CDR3, as DNA: TGTGCCAGCAGTGTACTAGCGGGGGCCCCAGCGCAGTATTTT.

The rearrangement uses TRBV5-4 and TRBJ2-3, with 12 bases that match TRBD2. The V gene end was trimmed by 3 bases and the J gene end by 5 bases; junction bases not matched to a gene: 10. CDR1 is SGHNT and CDR2 is YYREEE in the germline V gene (reference sequence). The CDR3 totals 17 residues. CDR3 amino acids: CASSSPWLTSGGDTQYF. The CDR3 DNA follows: TGTGCCAGCAGCTCCCCTTGGTTGACTAGCGGGGGAGATACGCAGTATTTT.